The present entry profiles one T cell receptor (beta chain) with its context. The antigen remains unidentified. CDR1 is GTSNPN and CDR2 is SVGIG in the germline V gene (reference sequence). Between the trimmed V and J ends, which lost 2 bases and 8 bases, there was a span of 9 bases. The CDR3 runs 11 residues. This sample is part of a study of response to subunit inactivated influenza vaccine. Overall study results and limits: Few new T cells, the authors suggested, are recruited by each seasonal influenza vaccination.

Using its own MiXCR run on the RT-PCR reads, TCRdb lists one record per CDR3 protein. The sample lists some 600,000 distinct CDR3 sequences, about 14% occurring once. The clonotype comes from a man aged 50-59 years who received an inactivated influenza vaccine. Source: PBMCs from blood, taken less than 15 days before vaccination. The rearrangement joins TRBV30 to TRBJ1-2; D is unresolved. CDR3 sequence (DNA): TGTGCCTGGAGTCGAGGGTCCGGCTACACCTTC. The encoded protein is CAWSRGSGYTF.